This TCR beta chain was sequenced for a study of cytomegalovirus exposure and HLA in healthy donors. Findings and limits, study-wide: The majority of TCR sequences were rare, yet some public TCRs appeared in many donors.

With 60 Vbeta and 13 Jbeta primers, the PCR was carried out. Authors' analysis steps: As a later analysis found, there were 70 million to 80 million unique TCR beta chains, of which roughly 11 million were shared. TCRdb keeps only in-frame clones here, not all; method: immunoSEQ multiplex PCR. V and J calls and clone size are given by that table; D and trimming were obtained from the DNA. The sample records more than 90,000 clones, roughly 70% being singletons. As for this clone: Its specificity is unknown.

There are 15 residues in the CDR3. CDR1 MGHRA and CDR2 YSYEKL come from the germline V gene. Trimming stripped 0 bases from V and 7 bases from J, with 12 bases between. Unrecorded immune exposures were likely, despite nominal health at sampling. The material sequenced was PBMCs. This TCR was recovered from a man aged 50 to 60 in good health and CMV-seronegative. V and J are TRBV4-1 and TRBJ2-2; D is perhaps TRBD2 (5 bases). The DNA for the CDR3 is TGCGCCAGCAGCCAAGACGAGGGATTTGACGGGGAGCTGTTTTTT. Translating gives CASSQDEGFDGELFF.